The rows below give T cell receptor beta chains drawn from one sample of a study of shared T cell receptors in the human thymus. The repertoire was sequenced with immunoSEQ multiplex PCR; TCRdb's copy has only in-frame clones and lacks some. This table holds some 720,000 clones, approximately 87% found once. The same sample was also studied in work on human thymus T cells.

Sample: thymocytes. The receptors were gathered from a boy in the first two years of life with a congenital heart defect. Each CDR3 is given with its conserved first and last residue. A D gene is named only where the DNA matches it firmly. The size entry is marked missing in some rows and otherwise reads once, few, many or a size class.

clone size	D gene	CDR3 length	J gene	V gene	CDR3 protein	CDR3 DNA
NA	TRBD2	14	TRBJ2-5	TRBV6-4	CASRTAGRGETQYF	TGTGCCAGCAGGACCGCCGGGAGGGGAGAGACCCAGTACTTC
NA	TRBD2	17	TRBJ2-2	TRBV5-4	CASSHALAGAVTGELFF	TGTGCCAGCAGCCACGCCCTAGCGGGAGCGGTCACCGGGGAGCTGTTTTTT
once	NA	15	TRBJ2-7	TRBV7-2	CASSLGAEPPYEQYF	TGTGCCAGCAGCTTAGGGGCCGAGCCTCCCTACGAGCAGTACTTC
NA	NA	13	TRBJ2-2	TRBV28	CASSLQNTGELFF	TGTGCCAGCAGTTTACAGAACACCGGGGAGCTGTTTTTT
NA	TRBD1	19	TRBJ2-3	TRBV28	CASSPGGQGGPGSADTQYF	TGTGCCAGCAGTCCCGGGGGACAGGGAGGCCCTGGATCGGCAGATACGCAGTATTTT
NA	TRBD2	15	TRBJ2-1	TRBV27	CASSLGGGSYNEQFF	TGTGCCAGCAGTTTAGGGGGGGGCTCCTACAATGAGCAGTTCTTC
few	TRBD1	15	TRBJ1-3	TRBV15	CATSRPRTGRDTIYF	TGTGCCACCAGCAGACCCCGGACAGGGAGGGACACCATATATTTT
once	NA	12	TRBJ2-7	TRBV6-1	CASRRAGNEQYF	TGTGCCAGCAGACGGGCGGGCAACGAGCAGTACTTC
NA	TRBD2	15	TRBJ2-3	TRBV19	CASSLLAGGTDTQYF	TGTGCCAGTAGTCTTCTAGCGGGGGGCACAGATACGCAGTATTTT
NA	TRBD2	16	TRBJ2-3	TRBV5-6	CASSPGLAGGPDTQYF	TGTGCCAGCAGCCCAGGACTAGCGGGAGGGCCAGATACGCAGTATTTT
NA	TRBD1	17	TRBJ1-2	TRBV7-2	CASSRGTAKIHNYGYTF	TGTGCCAGCAGCCGTGGGACAGCGAAAATACATAACTATGGCTACACCTTC
NA	TRBD1	15	TRBJ2-5	TRBV10-2	CASSSTGGYQETQYF	TGCGCCAGCAGCTCGACAGGGGGCTACCAAGAGACCCAGTACTTC
NA	NA	15	TRBJ2-3	TRBV10-3	CAISATASRTDTQYF	TGTGCCATCAGTGCGACAGCGTCCCGCACAGATACGCAGTATTTT
NA	TRBD2	15	TRBJ2-7	TRBV5-4	CASSFPLAGRNEQYF	TGTGCCAGCAGCTTTCCACTAGCGGGACGCAACGAGCAGTACTTC
few	TRBD2	17	TRBJ2-1	TRBV4-2	CASSQDPASGSRDEQFF	TGTGCCAGCAGCCAAGATCCGGCTAGCGGGAGTCGGGATGAGCAGTTCTTC
NA	TRBD1	13	TRBJ1-5	TRBV7-2	CASSLAGQGAQHF	TGTGCCAGCAGCTTAGCGGGACAGGGGGCCCAGCATTTT
NA	NA	15	TRBJ2-3	TRBV18	CASSPRVDSTDTQYF	TGTGCCAGCTCACCACGAGTGGACTCCACAGATACGCAGTATTTT
NA	NA	13	TRBJ2-3	TRBV10-1	CASSDSESDTQYF	TGCGCCAGCAGTGACTCCGAGTCGGATACGCAGTATTTT
NA	TRBD2	16	TRBJ2-7	TRBV7-2	CASSLPRGREGDEQYF	TGTGCCAGCAGCCTCCCCCGGGGGCGGGAGGGTGACGAGCAGTACTTC
once	NA	11	TRBJ2-1	TRBV20-1	CSARLHNEQFF	TGCAGTGCTAGACTCCACAATGAGCAGTTCTTC
NA	NA	14	TRBJ2-7	TRBV5-1	CASSLTARTYEQYF	TGCGCCAGCAGCTTGACAGCCCGAACATACGAGCAGTACTTC
NA	TRBD2	20	TRBJ2-2	TRBV5-1	CASSLTLAGGPNKNTGELFF	TGCGCCAGCAGCTTGACACTAGCGGGAGGGCCAAACAAGAACACCGGGGAGCTGTTTTTT
NA	NA	14	TRBJ1-1	TRBV30	CAWSAAGGDTEAFF	TGTGCCTGGAGTGCCGCAGGAGGGGACACTGAAGCTTTCTTT
NA	TRBD2	17	TRBJ2-2	TRBV27	CASSPLAGVANTGELFF	TGTGCCAGCTCCCCCCTAGCGGGAGTTGCGAACACCGGGGAGCTGTTTTTT
NA	NA	15	TRBJ2-6	TRBV7-3	CASSPGLPEANVLTF	TGTGCCAGCAGCCCGGGACTTCCTGAGGCCAACGTCCTGACTTTC
NA	NA	15	TRBJ2-1	TRBV4-3	CASSPRGSTFNEQFF	TGCGCCAGCAGCCCCCGTGGCAGTACCTTTAATGAGCAGTTCTTC
NA	TRBD2	18	TRBJ2-7	TRBV18	CASSPSLSGTRPGYEQYF	TGTGCCAGCTCACCATCGTTGAGCGGGACTCGACCCGGCTACGAGCAGTACTTC
NA	NA	16	TRBJ2-7	TRBV27	CASSLRGIACSYEQYF	TGTGCCAGCAGTTTAAGGGGAATAGCATGTTCCTACGAGCAGTACTTC
few	TRBD2	15	TRBJ2-2	TRBV27	CASSPTSGNTGELFF	TGTGCCAGCAGTCCGACTAGCGGAAACACCGGGGAGCTGTTTTTT
NA	TRBD1	14	TRBJ2-7	TRBV4-1	CASSPLGQGYEQYF	TGCGCCAGCAGCCCCCTAGGACAGGGTTACGAGCAGTACTTC
once	TRBD1	18	TRBJ2-1	TRBV7-6	CASSLRLTGGYSYNEQFF	TGTGCCAGCAGCTTACGTTTAACAGGGGGTTACTCCTACAATGAGCAGTTCTTC
NA	TRBD1	17	TRBJ1-2	TRBV13	CASSLGKPAQGAYGYTF	TGTGCCAGCAGCTTAGGAAAGCCAGCGCAGGGGGCTTATGGCTACACCTTC
NA	NA	13	TRBJ2-3	TRBV13	CASSLAGTDTQYF	TGTGCCAGCAGCTTAGCAGGCACAGATACGCAGTATTTT
NA	TRBD1	19	TRBJ2-7	TRBV5-4	CASSSPGQGHGGPSYEQYF	TGTGCCAGCAGCTCGCCGGGACAGGGACATGGCGGTCCCTCCTACGAGCAGTACTTC
NA	NA	12	TRBJ1-1	TRBV13	CASSLRETEAFF	TGTGCCAGCAGCTTAAGGGAGACTGAAGCTTTCTTT
NA	NA	18	TRBJ2-5	TRBV25-1	CASSEELAPAGGNETQYF	TGTGCCAGCAGTGAAGAACTAGCCCCGGCAGGGGGAAACGAGACCCAGTACTTC
few	NA	11	TRBJ2-3	TRBV29-1	CSGSGMETQYF	TGCAGCGGCTCCGGGATGGAAACGCAGTATTTT
NA	NA	15	TRBJ1-1	TRBV4-3	CASSQDGTRDTEAFF	TGCGCCAGCAGCCAGGACGGGACAAGGGACACTGAAGCTTTCTTT
NA	TRBD2	19	TRBJ2-7	TRBV5-4	CASSLDGAGALLKTYEQYF	TGTGCCAGCAGCTTGGATGGGGCGGGAGCTTTGTTGAAGACCTACGAGCAGTACTTC
NA	NA	13	TRBJ2-5	TRBV30	CACAWRDQETQYF	TGTGCCTGTGCGTGGCGGGACCAAGAGACCCAGTACTTC
few	TRBD1	15	TRBJ2-7	TRBV28	CASRPPGQGSYEQYF	TGTGCCAGCAGGCCTCCGGGACAGGGGTCCTACGAGCAGTACTTC
once	NA	16	TRBJ2-3	TRBV21-1	CASCRKGAGSTDTQYF	TGTGCCAGCTGCAGAAAGGGGGCCGGCAGCACAGATACGCAGTATTTT
once	TRBD1	15	TRBJ1-1	TRBV14	CASKSGQALNTEAFF	TGTGCCAGCAAATCCGGACAGGCCCTAAACACTGAAGCTTTCTTT
NA	NA	15	TRBJ1-2	TRBV27	CASSRGPGTLYGYTF	TGTGCCAGCAGCCGGGGACCAGGGACACTCTATGGCTACACCTTC
NA	NA	16	TRBJ1-5	TRBV10-3	CAISEGGASGNQPQHF	TGTGCCATCAGTGAGGGGGGGGCCTCTGGCAATCAGCCCCAGCATTTT
NA	NA	13	TRBJ2-7	TRBV11-3	CASSGGAGNEQYF	TGTGCCAGCAGCGGAGGGGCAGGGAACGAGCAGTACTTC
NA	NA	14	TRBJ2-7	TRBV27	CASSSIQTLYEQYF	TGTGCCAGCAGTTCGATACAGACCCTCTACGAGCAGTACTTC
NA	NA	14	TRBJ2-1	TRBV15	CATSKEGPYNEQFF	TGTGCCACCAGCAAGGAGGGCCCCTACAATGAGCAGTTCTTC
NA	TRBD1	16	TRBJ1-5	TRBV6-4	CASRHFGQGRNQPQHF	TGTGCCAGCAGACACTTCGGACAGGGGCGGAATCAGCCCCAGCATTTT
NA	NA	16	TRBJ1-2	TRBV7-9	CASSKAQGLSNYGYTF	TGTGCCAGCAGCAAGGCCCAGGGACTGTCTAACTATGGCTACACCTTC
NA	TRBD2	17	TRBJ2-1	TRBV4-3	CASSQDRGRAWGNEQFF	TGCGCCAGCAGCCAAGATCGCGGGAGGGCCTGGGGGAATGAGCAGTTCTTC
NA	TRBD2	17	TRBJ2-3	TRBV4-3	CASSQGKREALTDTQYF	TGCGCCAGCAGCCAGGGGAAGCGGGAGGCCCTCACAGATACGCAGTATTTT
NA	TRBD2	12	TRBJ2-1	TRBV19	CAKREVYNEQFF	TGTGCCAAGCGGGAGGTCTACAATGAGCAGTTCTTC
NA	NA	10	TRBJ2-1	TRBV20-1	CSARGQEQFF	TGCAGTGCTAGAGGGCAAGAGCAGTTCTTC